This TCR beta chain was identified during a study of T cell responses to AZD1222 COVID-19 vaccine. Measured with immunoSEQ multiplex PCR; TCRdb has only the in-frame clones, and not every one. The table has about 150,000 clones, approximately 88% seen once. The CDR3 covers 17 residues. Germline V gene lookup returns CDR1 SQVTM and CDR2 ANQGSEA. With 3 bases removed from V and 2 bases from J, the gap between germline ends came to 20 bases. The chain links TRBV29-1 to TRBJ1-5; a weak D match, TRBD1 (5 bases). The sequencing used peripheral blood, collected on day 0 of MenACWY control vaccination. This clonotype was sampled from an adult in good health. The CDR3 coding sequence is TGCAGCGTTGAGGCGTTTCGTCGGGGGGTCGGCAATCAGCCCCAGCATTTT. Encoded protein: CSVEAFRRGVGNQPQHF. The complete variable domain, with remaining parts taken from reference TRBV29-1 and TRBJ1-5, reads SAVISQKPSRDICQRGTSLTIQCQVDSQVTMMFWYRQQPGQSLTLIATANQGSEATYESGFVIDKFPISRPNLTFSTLTVSNMSPEDSSIYLCSVEAFRRGVGNQPQHFGDGTRLSIL.